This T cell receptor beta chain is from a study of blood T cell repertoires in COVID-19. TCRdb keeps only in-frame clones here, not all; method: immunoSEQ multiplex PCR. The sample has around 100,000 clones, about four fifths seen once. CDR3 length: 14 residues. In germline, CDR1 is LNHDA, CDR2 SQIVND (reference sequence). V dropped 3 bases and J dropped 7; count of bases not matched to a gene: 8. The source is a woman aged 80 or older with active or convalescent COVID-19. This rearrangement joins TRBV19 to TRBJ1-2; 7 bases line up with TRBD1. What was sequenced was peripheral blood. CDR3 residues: CASSIQQGQGGYTF. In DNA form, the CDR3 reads TGTGCCAGTAGTATCCAACAGGGGCAGGGTGGCTACACCTTC.